These T cell receptor beta chains were read from a single sample in a study of glioma-infiltrating T cells after dendritic cell vaccination. This table comes from immunoSEQ multiplex PCR, and its TCRdb copy is limited to in-frame clones, with some not included. The repertoire includes fewer than 25,000 clones, around 92% of them detected once, and roughly 2.9% sits in the top ten. The starting material was blood, obtained after dendritic cell vaccination. All receptors derive from a human donor with glioblastoma. Each CDR3 is given with its conserved first and last residue. Size is omitted from some rows. Given values are once, few, many or a class for expanded clones.

v_call: TRBV2
j_call: .
clone_size: .
cdr3_aa: CASSLAASYEQYF

v_call: TRBV5-1
j_call: TRBJ2-5
clone_size: .
cdr3_aa: CASSVRGVQETRYF

v_call: TRBV4-2
j_call: TRBJ2-4
clone_size: once
cdr3_aa: CASSPGTVKNIQYF

v_call: TRBV5-1
j_call: TRBJ2-3
clone_size: .
cdr3_aa: CASSFQRGGRDTQYF

v_call: TRBV2
j_call: TRBJ2-3
clone_size: .
cdr3_aa: CASAGLYTDTQYF

v_call: TRBV14
j_call: TRBJ2-3
clone_size: .
cdr3_aa: CASSQAGGLRTDTQYF

v_call: TRBV25-1
j_call: TRBJ2-4
clone_size: .
cdr3_aa: CASSGLARGNIQYF

v_call: TRBV5-1
j_call: TRBJ1-2
clone_size: once
cdr3_aa: CASSGQQSNYGYTF

v_call: TRBV5-5
j_call: TRBJ2-3
clone_size: .
cdr3_aa: CASSLEQSTDTQYF

v_call: TRBV5-4
j_call: TRBJ2-3
clone_size: few
cdr3_aa: CASSLERGLLDTQYF